These 15 T cell receptor beta chains were all obtained from the same sample, sequenced in a study of T cells in Graves' hyperthyroidism and ophthalmopathy (dated by TCRdb to between 2018 and 2021). The library was made by multiplex PCR. Sequenced on an Illumina HiSeq 2000. TCR beta CDR3 regions were amplified from RNA transcripts. The TCR CDR3 was subjected to a first round of RT-PCR using the HTBI primer set and the Qiagen OneStep RT-PCR kit. TCRdb's own reprocessing of the public reads used fastp at Q25 and MiXCR and kept productive beta chains. CDR3 protein sequences are deduplicated, and each keeps its most common genes and DNA. The sample profile shows hundreds of thousands of distinct CDR3 sequences; less than 25% of them were found once. Under 35% of the sample belongs to the ten largest clones. Sequenced: blood. These receptors came from a young man with Graves' ophthalmopathy.

A few counts support this clonotype. This rearrangement joins TRBV28 to TRBJ2-3, with 9 bases that match TRBD2. Trimming at V came to 7 bases and at J to 1 base, leaving 3 bases not matched to a gene. The CDR3 is 14 residues long. Germline V gene lookup returns CDR1 MDHEN and CDR2 SYDVKM. For the CDR3, the DNA is TGTGCCAGCACTCTAGCGGGGCGCACAGATACGCAGTATTTT. Amino acid sequence: CASTLAGRTDTQYF.

This clonotype was recorded a few times. This rearrangement joins TRBV15 to TRBJ2-2; 12 bases align to TRBD2. Germline trimming cut 5 bases from V and 6 bases from J; bases unmatched to any gene: 7. CDR1 and CDR2 from the germline V gene are LNHNV and YYDKDF (reference sequence). The CDR3 has 16 amino acids. In nucleotides, the CDR3 is TGTGCCACCAGCGCCCGACTAGCGGGAGTCGCCGGGGAGCTGTTTTTT. This codes for CATSARLAGVAGELFF.

The chain links TRBV28 to TRBJ2-6; 8 bases are a match to TRBD1. V lost 6 bases, J lost 4 bases, and 5 bases stayed unmatched. The CDR3 covers 15 residues. Per the germline V gene, CDR1 is MDHEN and CDR2 is SYDVKM. CDR3 nucleotides: TGTGCCAGCAGGACAGGGGAGTTAGGGGCCAACGTCCTGACTTTC. As protein: CASRTGELGANVLTF.

The chain employs TRBV6-4 and TRBJ2-7; no definite D call. CDR3 length: 13 amino acids. Germline CDR1 MRHNA, CDR2 SNTAGT. V lost 3 bases and J lost 6, with 12 bases in between. DNA of the CDR3: TGTGCCAGCAGTGAGGTCCAAGGCTTCGAGCAGTACTTC. It yields the protein CASSEVQGFEQYF.

In its sample, this clonotype was seen many times. The gene calls are TRBV28 and TRBJ1-2; 8 bases align to TRBD1. There are 15 residues in the CDR3. The V segment lost 4 bases and the J segment 3 bases; nucleotides outside the gene matches: 7. Germline-derived CDR1 and CDR2 are MDHEN and SYDVKM. CDR3 loop: CASSWPDRGHYGYTF. CDR3 coding DNA: TGTGCCAGCAGTTGGCCCGACAGGGGCCACTATGGCTACACCTTC.

The sample holds a few counts of this clonotype. The rearrangement joins TRBV6-1 to TRBJ1-3; D uncertain. The CDR3 extends over 11 amino acids. Germline V gives CDR1 MNHNS, CDR2 SASEGT. V shed 7 bases and J shed 4 bases, with 5 bases lying between them. The CDR3 is CASKAGNTIYF. In nucleotides, the CDR3 is TGTGCCAGCAAGGCAGGAAACACCATATATTTT.

This clonotype appeared a few times. The chain recombines TRBV20-1 with TRBJ1-1; no reliable D call. V lost 0 bases and J lost 4, with 12 bases in between. The germline V gene has CDR1 DFQATT and CDR2 SNEGSKA (reference sequence). This CDR3 is 14 amino acids long. The CDR3 is CSARDRVHGTEAFF. CDR3 DNA sequence: TGCAGTGCTAGAGATCGAGTGCACGGCACTGAAGCTTTCTTT.

The chain couples TRBV29-1 to TRBJ2-2, with D perhaps TRBD1 or TRBD2 (5 bases each). The germline V gene encodes CDR1 SQVTM and CDR2 ANQGSEA. The CDR3 sequence is 11 residues long. V lost 3 bases, J lost 7 bases, and 6 bases lay in between. The CDR3 DNA reads TGCAGCGTTGAGGGGGTCGGGGAGCTGTTTTTT. It is translated as CSVEGVGELFF.

This clonotype was picked up many times. J is TRBJ1-5 and V is TRBV20-1; 7 nucleotides line up with TRBD1. V was pared by 6 bases and J by 2 bases, with 4 bases of the junction left unmatched. CDR3 length: 13 residues. Germline CDR1 reads DFQATT; CDR2 reads SNEGSKA (reference sequence). CDR3 in amino acids: CSANTGGNQPQHF. The CDR3 DNA sequence: TGCAGTGCCAATACAGGGGGCAATCAGCCCCAGCATTTT.

This chain uses TRBV27 with TRBJ2-7, with D possibly TRBD1 on 6 matching bases. CDR3 size: 14 residues. The germline V gene has CDR1 MNHEY and CDR2 SMNVEV (reference sequence). V lost 3 bases to trimming and J lost 3 bases, with 12 bases between them. This CDR3 is CASSLGLRGYEQYF. For the CDR3, the DNA is TGTGCCAGCAGTTTGGGCCTCAGGGGCTACGAGCAGTACTTC.

For this clonotype: A much larger clone sits a single nucleotide away, making a read error possible. CDR3 amino acids: CASSVADGYEQYF. Written as DNA, the CDR3 is TGTGCCAGCAGCGTAGCGGACGGCTACGAGCAGTACTTC. The V gene is TRBV9, the J gene TRBJ2-7; D gene ambiguous. Deletions cut 0 bases from V and 3 bases from J, with 7 bases between. This CDR3 has 13 amino acids. CDR1 and CDR2 from the germline V gene are SGDLS and YYNGEE.

The CDR3 reads CASSSEPLPGLNTGELFF. The CDR3 nucleotides read TGTGCCAGCAGTTCCGAACCCTTACCGGGACTAAACACCGGGGAGCTGTTTTTT. The chain has TRBV2 and TRBJ2-2; 7 bases line up with TRBD2. Germline assignment: CDR1 SNHLY and CDR2 FYNNEI. V was clipped by 5 bases and J by 2 bases; unmatched bases: 14. This CDR3 region has 18 residues.

V usage is TRBV5-5 and J usage is TRBJ2-7; TRBD2 matches 13 bases. This CDR3 has 17 amino acids. After removal of 2 bases from V and 6 bases from J, the junction contained 11 bases not matched to a gene. CDR1 is SGHKS, CDR2 YYEKEE, per germline (reference sequence). CDR3 nucleotides: TGTGCCAGCAGCTTCGTCCAGGGACTAGCGGGATTAGGCGAGCAGTACTTC. As protein: CASSFVQGLAGLGEQYF.

This clonotype was picked up many times. The V call is TRBV30, the J call TRBJ1-1, with D maybe TRBD1 (5 bases). This CDR3 has 13 amino acids. The V and J ends lost 5 bases and 4 bases respectively, with 14 bases between them. Germline-derived CDR1 and CDR2 are GTSNPN and SVGIG (reference sequence). Here the CDR3 DNA reads TGTGCCTGGGGGGTTTGGGGGGGCACTGAAGCTTTCTTT. Translation: CAWGVWGGTEAFF.

The V call is TRBV9, the J call TRBJ2-3; D possibly corresponds to TRBD2 (5 bases). This CDR3 is built from 16 residues. CDR1 and CDR2 (germline): SGDLS, YYNGEE. V was pared by 3 bases and J by 7 bases, with 21 bases between. The CDR3 sequence is CASSAAQDGGSHTQYF. The CDR3 DNA follows: TGTGCCAGCAGCGCGGCCCAGGACGGAGGTTCCCATACGCAGTATTTT.